Shown below are 6 T cell receptor beta chains from a single sample sequenced in a study of T cells expressing NK-cell markers. For each CDR3 protein, TCRdb gives one entry from its re-call of the 5' RACE reads, without DNA. This sample carries a few hundred thousand distinct CDR3 sequences, with roughly 5.5% going to the ten biggest clones. Sample: blood T cells: a sorted CD56 or NKG2C T cell subset, CD4+ or CD8+ T cells, or bulk PBMC T cells (not recorded which). The source is a man aged 18 to 69 in good health.

This chain connects TRBV15 to TRBJ1-2. The CDR3 is 15 residues long. Germline lookup yields CDR1 LNHNV and CDR2 YYDKDF (reference sequence). The CDR3 reads CATSSVKGKSYGYTF.

CDR3: CASSEGGRGGGYGYTF. The rearrangement links TRBV2 to TRBJ1-2. This CDR3 has 16 residues. Germline-derived CDR1 and CDR2 are SNHLY and FYNNEI.

The CDR3 is CASSLSGGVEIYEQYF. The chain links TRBV7-2 to TRBJ2-7; TCRdb reports TRBD1, a call that lacks DNA to check it against. The length of the CDR3 is 16 residues. Germline lookup yields CDR1 SGHTA and CDR2 FQGNSA.

The chain is built from TRBV15 and TRBJ2-3. The CDR3 totals 15 residues. Germline-derived CDR1 and CDR2 are LNHNV and YYDKDF (reference sequence). This CDR3 is CATSSEGASTDTQYF.

V and J are TRBV13 and TRBJ1-4; the TRBD1 assignment by TCRdb is unverifiable without DNA. The CDR3 contains 13 residues. Germline-derived CDR1 and CDR2 are PRHDT and FYEKMQ (reference sequence). CDR3 sequence: CASSARAGEKLFF.

The rearrangement joins TRBV20-1 to TRBJ2-3; lacking DNA, the TRBD2 call made by TCRdb goes unchecked. The length of the CDR3 is 15 residues. Germline CDR1 is DFQATT and CDR2 is SNEGSKA (reference sequence). CDR3 residues: CSARALAISTDTQYF.